Shown below are 8 T cell receptor beta chains from a single sample sequenced in a study of T cell repertoires in cytomegalovirus infection. No antigens are known for them. Via MiXCR, TCRdb re-called the reads, giving one row per CDR3 protein. The data show tens of thousands of distinct CDR3 sequences, 20% seen once. The sample in question was CD8+ T cells from cultured PBMCs, obtained from culture after CMV antigen stimulation. These receptors were taken from a human donor in good health (CMV status not recorded). Some clones in this sample may be carry-over from other donors' samples.

The chain recombines TRBV18 with TRBJ2-7; 7 nucleotides align to TRBD1. Germline loops: CDR1 KGHSH, CDR2 LQKENI. The CDR3 has 13 amino acids. Trimming cost V 5 bases and J 4 bases; bases outside gene matches: 5. The CDR3 spells CASSTGAVYEQYF. In DNA form, the CDR3 reads TGTGCCAGCTCAACAGGGGCGGTATACGAGCAGTACTTC.

This chain uses TRBV20-1 with TRBJ2-7; TRBD1 aligns across 10 bases. Looked up from germline, CDR1 is DFQATT and CDR2 is SNEGSKA (reference sequence). This CDR3 region has 15 residues. The V and J ends lost 3 bases and 7 bases, in that order; junction bases with no gene match: 12. Written as DNA, the CDR3 is TGCAGTGCTAGGGAAGACAGGGGGCGCCTCTATGAGCAGTACTTC. Its translation is CSAREDRGRLYEQYF.

The chain uses TRBV12-3 or TRBV12-4 and TRBJ1-2, with 11 bases matching TRBD1. The CDR3 extends over 16 amino acids. V shed 5 bases, J shed 7 bases, and the junction held 12 bases outside the gene matches. CDR3 DNA: TGTGCCAGCAGTCCAAGGACAGGGGGCGCGAGGGGTGGCTACACCTTC. Protein product: CASSPRTGGARGGYTF.

This clonotype was observed many times. The chain has TRBV4-1 and TRBJ1-1; no clear D gene. Germline CDR1 is MGHRA and CDR2 is YSYEKL. The CDR3 has 16 amino acids. V was clipped by 3 bases and J by 0 bases, with 14 bases between them. The CDR3, as DNA: TGCGCCAGCAGCCAGACAATGACGGAGCTGAACACTGAAGCTTTCTTT. Protein sequence: CASSQTMTELNTEAFF.

Many counts were recorded for this clonotype. The rearrangement links TRBV7-9 to TRBJ1-1; a possible D gene is TRBD1 (5 bases). This CDR3 region has 16 residues. Germline CDR1 is SEHNR and CDR2 is FQNEAQ (reference sequence). With 7 bases removed from V and 1 base from J, the gap between germline ends came to 19 bases. CDR3 sequence reads: CASTGTEENTNTEAFF. As DNA, the CDR3 is TGTGCCAGCACAGGGACCGAGGAGAATACGAACACTGAAGCTTTCTTT.

The chain links TRBV7-2 to TRBJ1-2; perhaps TRBD1 as D (6 bases). V gave up 1 base and J gave up 8 bases, with 20 bases separating them. Germline assignment: CDR1 SGHTA and CDR2 FQGNSA. This CDR3 has 16 residues. The DNA for the CDR3 is TGTGCCAGCAGCTTAGTCGCGTCAGGGCCCAGGGGAGGCTACACCTTC. It codes for CASSLVASGPRGGYTF.

This clonotype appeared a single time. This rearrangement joins TRBV7-2 to TRBJ2-2, with D maybe TRBD1 (5 bases). This CDR3 is built from 15 residues. V dropped 2 bases and J dropped 5 bases, with 12 bases sitting between them. CDR1 and CDR2 from the germline V gene are SGHTA and FQGNSA. The CDR3 DNA sequence: TGTGCCAGCAGCTTAAGGTCAGGGATTACCGGGGAGCTGTTTTTT. Amino acid sequence: CASSLRSGITGELFF.

The rearrangement uses TRBV9 and TRBJ1-1; D perhaps matches TRBD1 (5 bases). This CDR3 has 14 amino acids. The germline gives CDR1 SGDLS, CDR2 YYNGEE. V lost 2 bases, J lost 3 bases, and 11 bases lay in between. CDR3 sequence reads: CASSVRQLDTEAFF. For the CDR3, the DNA is TGTGCCAGCAGCGTGAGACAGTTAGACACTGAAGCTTTCTTT.